This TCR beta chain was sequenced for a study of Graves' ophthalmopathy and Graves' hyperthyroidism. Study-wide points: A majority of expanded thyroid clonotypes exceeding 0.001 frequency were likewise present in blood.

This clonotype was counted between two and nine times. Its antigen is currently unknown. In germline, CDR1 is SQVTM, CDR2 ANQGSEA. The J segment lost 6 bases and the V segment lost 2 bases, leaving 4 bases of the junction unmatched. CDR3 length equals 13 residues. Using RNA transcripts, the TCR beta CDR3 regions were amplified. Scientists carried out first-round RT-PCR using HTBI primers and then a second-round multiplex PCR. MiXCR, run by TCRdb on the multiplex PCR reads, gives a single entry per CDR3 protein. The table lists about 500,000 distinct CDR3 sequences, under 40% of them singletons. Hyperthyroidism cases were recent diagnoses of under 2 months' duration in people aged 18 to 65. Patients were diagnosed from clinical symptoms, serum thyroxine, TRAb, thyroid ultrasound and orbital computed tomography.

This chain joins TRBV29-1 and TRBJ1-2; 9 bases fit TRBD1. Sequencing was carried out using peripheral blood or thyroid tissue (not recorded which). The TCR comes from an adult man with Graves' hyperthyroidism. CDR3 nucleotides: TGCAGCGTTGAAACTACAGGGGGCGATGGCTACACCTTC. Encoded protein: CSVETTGGDGYTF.